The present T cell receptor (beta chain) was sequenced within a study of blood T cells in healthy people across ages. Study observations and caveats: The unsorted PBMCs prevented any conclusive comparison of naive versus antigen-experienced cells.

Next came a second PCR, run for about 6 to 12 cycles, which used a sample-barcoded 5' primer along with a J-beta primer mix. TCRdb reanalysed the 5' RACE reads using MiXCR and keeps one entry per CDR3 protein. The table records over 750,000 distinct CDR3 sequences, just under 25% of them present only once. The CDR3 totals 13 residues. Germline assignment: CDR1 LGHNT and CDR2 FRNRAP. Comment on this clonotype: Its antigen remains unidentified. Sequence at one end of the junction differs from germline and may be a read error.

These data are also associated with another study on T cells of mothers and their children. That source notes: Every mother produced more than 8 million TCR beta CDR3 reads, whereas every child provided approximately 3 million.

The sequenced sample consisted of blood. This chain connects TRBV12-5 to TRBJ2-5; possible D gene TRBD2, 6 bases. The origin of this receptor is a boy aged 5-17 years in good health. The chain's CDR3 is CASGWRGPESQYF. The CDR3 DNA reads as TGTGCTAGTGGTTGGCGGGGCCCGGAGAGCCAGTACTTC.